This T cell receptor (beta chain) appears in the sequencing data of a study of cytomegalovirus exposure and HLA in healthy donors. The PCR ran on 60 Vbeta and 13 Jbeta primers. Profiling relied on immunoSEQ multiplex PCR, and the TCRdb table lists in-frame clones only, not all of them. The repertoire holds approximately 190,000 clones, with about four fifths as singletons. Germline lookup yields CDR1 SGHNT and CDR2 YENEEA. V was pared by 5 bases and J by 3 bases, with 5 bases of the junction left unmatched. The CDR3 sequence is 15 residues long. The rearrangement joins TRBV11-3 to TRBJ1-1, with TRBD1 identical over 11 bases. Sequencing was carried out using PBMCs. The receptor was isolated from a man aged 35 to 55 in good health and CMV-seropositive. This chain's CDR3 is CASSPGTGGHTEAFF. Written as DNA, the CDR3 is TGTGCCAGCAGCCCAGGGACAGGGGGTCACACTGAAGCTTTCTTT.